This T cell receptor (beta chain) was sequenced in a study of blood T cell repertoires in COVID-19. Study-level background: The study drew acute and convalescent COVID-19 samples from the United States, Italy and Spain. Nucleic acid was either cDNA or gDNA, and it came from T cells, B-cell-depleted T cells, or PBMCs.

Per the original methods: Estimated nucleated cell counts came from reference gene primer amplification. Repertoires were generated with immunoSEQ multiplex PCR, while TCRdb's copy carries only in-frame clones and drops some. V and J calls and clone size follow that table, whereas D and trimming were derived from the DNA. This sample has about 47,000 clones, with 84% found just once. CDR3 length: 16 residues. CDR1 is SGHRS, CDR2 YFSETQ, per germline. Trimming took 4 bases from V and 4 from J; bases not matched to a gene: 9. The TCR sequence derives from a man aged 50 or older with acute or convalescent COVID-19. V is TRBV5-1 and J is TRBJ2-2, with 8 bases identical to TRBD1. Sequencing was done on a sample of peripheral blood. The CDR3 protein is CASSDRGLSATGELFF. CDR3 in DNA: TGCGCCAGCAGCGACAGGGGCCTCTCGGCCACCGGGGAGCTGTTTTTT.